This T cell receptor beta chain was observed in a study of cytomegalovirus exposure and HLA in healthy donors. As for the study in general: Later, an analysis reported that the 95 to 150 validation repertoires had used the same platform as the roughly 680 first-cohort repertoires.

Using immunoSEQ multiplex PCR, the repertoire was profiled, and TCRdb retains in-frame clones only, with some absent. The table lists some 130,000 clones, about 80% of them singletons. Study results and limitations: The CMV antigen specificity of a few CMV-associated chains was confirmed through in vitro analysis. 164 TCR beta chains were listed as cytomegalovirus-associated.

In the case of this clone: The target antigen is unknown.

This CDR3 region has 16 residues. V lost 3 bases, J lost 5 bases, and 6 bases stayed unmatched. Germline V gene data show CDR1 as SGHTA and CDR2 as FQGNSA. The clonotype originates from a man aged 30 to 39 in good health and CMV-seropositive. Sequenced material: PBMCs. The genes are TRBV7-2 and TRBJ2-7, with 14 positions matching TRBD2. CDR3 DNA sequence: TGTGCCAGCAGCTTGGGGACTAGCGGGAGTACGGACGAGCAGTACTTC. Translated: CASSLGTSGSTDEQYF. Full variable domain (outside the CDR3, taken from reference TRBV7-2 and TRBJ2-7): GAGVSQSPSNKVTEKGKDVELRCDPISGHTALYWYRQSLGQGLEFLIYFQGNSAPDKSGLPSDRFSAERTGGSVSTLTIQRTQQEDSAVYLCASSLGTSGSTDEQYFGPGTRLTVT.